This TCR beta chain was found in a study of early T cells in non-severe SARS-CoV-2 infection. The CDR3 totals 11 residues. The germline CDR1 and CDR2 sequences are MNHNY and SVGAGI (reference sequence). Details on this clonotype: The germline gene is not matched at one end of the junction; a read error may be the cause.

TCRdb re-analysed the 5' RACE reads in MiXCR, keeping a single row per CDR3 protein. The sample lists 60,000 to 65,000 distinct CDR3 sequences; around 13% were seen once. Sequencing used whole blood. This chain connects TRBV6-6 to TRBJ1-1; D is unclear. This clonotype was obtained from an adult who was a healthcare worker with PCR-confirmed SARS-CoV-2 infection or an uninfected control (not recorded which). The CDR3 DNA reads TGTGCCAGCACCCTGAACTCTGAAGCTTTCTTT. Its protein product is CASTLNSEAFF.